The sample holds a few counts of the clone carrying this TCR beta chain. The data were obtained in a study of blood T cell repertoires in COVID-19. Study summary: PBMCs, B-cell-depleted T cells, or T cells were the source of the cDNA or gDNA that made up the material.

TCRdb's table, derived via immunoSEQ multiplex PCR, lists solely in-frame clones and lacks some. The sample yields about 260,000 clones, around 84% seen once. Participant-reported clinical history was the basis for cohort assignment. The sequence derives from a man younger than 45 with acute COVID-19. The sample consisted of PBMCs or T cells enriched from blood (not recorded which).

The CDR3 here is CASSPHPNTEAFF. CDR3 DNA sequence: TGCGCCAGCAGCCCCCATCCGAACACTGAAGCTTTCTTT. This rearrangement joins TRBV4-3 to TRBJ1-1; D gene ambiguous. CDR1 is LGHNA, CDR2 YSLEER, per germline. The CDR3 length is 13 residues. The V end was cut by 4 bases, the J end by 1 base, with 7 bases between.